This T cell receptor (beta chain) originates from a study of T cells in Graves' hyperthyroidism and ophthalmopathy. Lactation, pregnancy, other autoimmune disease or uncontrolled infection led to exclusion of patients. Researchers amplified the TCR beta CDR3 regions from RNA transcripts. TCR CDR3 underwent first-round RT-PCR with the HTBI primer set. TCRdb redid the calling of the multiplex PCR reads with MiXCR, one entry per CDR3 protein. Among more than 550,000 distinct CDR3 sequences listed, about 45% were seen once. The V and J ends lost 6 bases and 0 bases, in that order; junction bases with no gene match: 5. Germline assignment: CDR1 LNHDA and CDR2 SQIVND (reference sequence). The CDR3 contains 15 residues. The table lists this clonotype with many counts. Its antigen is unidentified. The study, taken as a whole, reports: Ophthalmopathy was told apart from stable hyperthyroidism by a 13 V-J model. Blood also held most thyroid clonotypes expanded beyond 0.001. In validation, the model predicted ophthalmopathy. These predictions came a median 6.5 months before onset.

The rearrangement joins TRBV19 to TRBJ1-3; 7 nucleotides match TRBD1. This receptor was identified in an adult man with Graves' disease, either hyperthyroidism or ophthalmopathy (not recorded which). Sequencing input: peripheral blood or thyroid tissue (not recorded which). CDR3 sequence: CASSATGFSGNTIYF. The DNA for the CDR3 is TGTGCCAGTAGCGCGACAGGGTTCTCTGGAAACACCATATATTTT.